The 6 T cell receptor beta chains presented below share a single source sample, sequenced in a study of blood T cell repertoires in COVID-19. Sequencing used immunoSEQ multiplex PCR; TCRdb keeps in-frame clones, though not all of them. This sample has roughly 200,000 clones, with 65% to 85% found just once. Input material: peripheral blood. The receptors were sampled from a woman aged 35 to 49 with COVID-19, enrolled during active disease.

In regard to this clone: Other DNA sequences within the sample encode an identical CDR3. The rearrangement links TRBV28 to TRBJ1-5; 8 nucleotides match TRBD1. V lost 3 bases to trimming and J lost 5 bases; unmatched junction nucleotides: 6. The CDR3 extends over 15 amino acids. Looked up from germline, CDR1 is MDHEN and CDR2 is SYDVKM. The CDR3 here is CASSFPTGGDQPQHF. CDR3 in DNA: TGTGCCAGCAGTTTCCCTACAGGGGGGGATCAGCCCCAGCATTTT.

The J gene is TRBJ1-6, the V gene TRBV19; TRBD1 aligns across 7 bases. The CDR3 has 18 residues. Germline trimming cut 3 bases from V and 8 bases from J; bases unmatched to any gene: 16. Germline V gene data show CDR1 as LNHDA and CDR2 as SQIVND (reference sequence). Here the CDR3 reads CASSIRRGREIWDSPLHF. The CDR3 DNA sequence: TGTGCCAGTAGTATTCGTAGGGGGCGTGAGATTTGGGATTCACCCCTCCACTTT.

J is TRBJ2-3 and V is TRBV6-5; no reliable D call. V was pared by 6 bases and J by 6 bases, with 13 bases between. From germline, CDR1 is MNHEY and CDR2 SVGAGI. There are 13 residues in the CDR3. The CDR3 DNA reads as TGTGCCAGCAGCCCCACCGAGAAGGATACGCAGTATTTT. It translates to CASSPTEKDTQYF.

The J gene is TRBJ1-1, the V gene TRBV7-3, with 8 bases fitting TRBD1. The junction had 3 bases not matched to a gene; V was cut back by 2 bases and J by 7 bases. CDR3 length: 13 amino acids. Germline V gives CDR1 SGHTA, CDR2 FQGTGA. DNA for the CDR3: TGTGCCAGCAGCTTATTCAGGGGGCTTGAAGCTTTCTTT. Protein: CASSLFRGLEAFF.

The table lists this clone with a few counts. For the CDR3, the DNA is TGCGCCAGCAGCTTGTCACAGAACACTGAAGCTTTCTTT. This translates into CASSLSQNTEAFF. This chain links TRBV5-1 with TRBJ1-1; D ambiguous. V was cut by 1 base and J by 1 base, with 5 bases left in between. Germline values: CDR1 SGHRS, CDR2 YFSETQ. This CDR3 comprises 13 residues.

The genes are TRBV2 and TRBJ2-1; D unclear. The CDR3 covers 13 residues. Trimming removed 7 bases at V and 7 bases at J, with 14 bases between. Germline V gene sequence: CDR1 SNHLY, CDR2 FYNNEI. The DNA of the CDR3 is TGTGCCAGCAACGATGGGCTCGGAAATGAGCAGTTCTTC. It yields the protein CASNDGLGNEQFF.